The T cell receptor beta chain under discussion was sequenced for a study of post-analysis software for immune sequencing data. General study findings and limits: A few TRBV segments appeared more often in patients than in controls, and TRBV5-6, TRBV5-1 and TRBV20-1 were among these. Multiple sclerosis patients had significantly lower normalized Chao1 diversity than controls.

TCR beta cDNA libraries had unique molecular identifiers. TCRdb passed the PCR reads through MiXCR, listing each CDR3 protein once. The table shows about 540,000 distinct CDR3 sequences, with roughly 34% occurring only once. V was cut by 4 bases and J by 8 bases, with 21 bases left in between. The CDR3 consists of 15 residues. The V gene's germline CDR1 is SQVTM and CDR2 ANQGSEA. This clonotype came up a few times. Its antigen is unidentified. This chain uses TRBV29-1 with TRBJ2-1, with a possible D match to TRBD2 (5 bases). Material for sequencing was blood. This clonotype was sampled from a girl younger than 18 with multiple sclerosis. The CDR3 region has the DNA TGCAGCGTTGTTTACCTAGCAACGACGGCCGATGAGCAGTTCTTC. Translated: CSVVYLATTADEQFF.